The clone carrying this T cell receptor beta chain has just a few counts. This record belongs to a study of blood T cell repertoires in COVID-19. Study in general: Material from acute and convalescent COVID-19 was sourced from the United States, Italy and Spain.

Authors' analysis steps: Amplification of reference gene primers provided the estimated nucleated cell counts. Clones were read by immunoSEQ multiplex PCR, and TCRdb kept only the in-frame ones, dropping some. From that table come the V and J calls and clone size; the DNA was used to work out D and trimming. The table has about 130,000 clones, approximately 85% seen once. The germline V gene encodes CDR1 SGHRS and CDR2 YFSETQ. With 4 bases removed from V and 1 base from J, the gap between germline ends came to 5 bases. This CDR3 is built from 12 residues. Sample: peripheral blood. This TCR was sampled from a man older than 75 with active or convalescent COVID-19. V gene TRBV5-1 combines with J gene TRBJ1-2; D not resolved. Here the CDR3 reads CASSPNNYGYTF. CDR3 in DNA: TGCGCCAGCAGCCCCAATAACTATGGCTACACCTTC.